The present TCR beta chain was sequenced within a study of shared clonotypes between healthy human individuals. J was trimmed by 6 bases and V by 7 bases; bases with no gene match: 6. This CDR3 is 15 amino acids long. In germline, CDR1 is PRHDT, CDR2 FYEKMQ (reference sequence). For this clone: Its antigen is still unknown.

The repertoire was sequenced with immunoSEQ multiplex PCR; TCRdb's copy has only in-frame clones and lacks some. The sample yields 490,000 or so clones, 79% seen once. Study conclusions and caveats: Having only a few donors restricted how much genetic and exposure-history diversity was captured.

V usage is TRBV13 and J usage is TRBJ2-1; the match to TRBD2 covers 13 bases. Specimen: PBMCs. The clonotype was recovered from a woman between 40 and 50 years old in good health. Some clones in this sample may be carry-over from other donors' samples. CDR3 coding DNA: TGTGCCAGCACCATACTAGCGGGAGGGCCCAATGAGCAGTTCTTC. Amino acid sequence: CASTILAGGPNEQFF.